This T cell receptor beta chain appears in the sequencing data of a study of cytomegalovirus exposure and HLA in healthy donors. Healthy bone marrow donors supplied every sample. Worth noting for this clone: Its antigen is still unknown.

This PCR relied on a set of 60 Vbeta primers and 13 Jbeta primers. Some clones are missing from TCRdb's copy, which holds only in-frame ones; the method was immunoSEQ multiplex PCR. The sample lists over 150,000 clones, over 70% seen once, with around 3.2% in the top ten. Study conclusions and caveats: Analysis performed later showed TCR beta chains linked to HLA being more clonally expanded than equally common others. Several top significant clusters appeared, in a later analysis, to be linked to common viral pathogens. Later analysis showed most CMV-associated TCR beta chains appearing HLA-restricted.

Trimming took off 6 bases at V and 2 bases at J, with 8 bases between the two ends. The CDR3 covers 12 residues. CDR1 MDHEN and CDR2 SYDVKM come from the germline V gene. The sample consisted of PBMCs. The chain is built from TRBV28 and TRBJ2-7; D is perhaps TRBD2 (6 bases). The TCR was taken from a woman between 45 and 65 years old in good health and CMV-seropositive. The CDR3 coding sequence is TGTGCCAGCAGGCGGGATCCCTACGAGCAGTACTTC. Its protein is CASRRDPYEQYF.